The sequence of this T cell receptor (beta chain) was determined in a study of blood T cell repertoires in COVID-19. Across the study: Sites across the United States, Italy and Spain contributed samples from acute and convalescent COVID-19. PBMCs, B-cell-depleted T cells, or T cells were the source of the cDNA or gDNA that made up the material.

The CDR3 is made up of 14 amino acids. V lost 4 bases and J lost 0, with 9 bases in between. CDR1 and CDR2 (germline): SGHNT, YYREEE (reference sequence). How the authors handled the data: Amplification of reference gene primers was used by the study to estimate nucleated cell counts. This table comes from immunoSEQ multiplex PCR, and its TCRdb copy is limited to in-frame clones, with some not included. The DNA gave D and trimming, while V, J and clone size come from that table. This sample has roughly 300,000 clones, with 81% found just once. The specimen sequenced was peripheral blood. The V and J genes are TRBV5-4 and TRBJ2-3; unclear D gene. The receptor comes from a woman aged 60-70 years with active or convalescent COVID-19. The CDR3 reads CASSLTRSTDTQYF. In DNA, the CDR3 is TGTGCCAGCAGCCTGACTCGAAGCACAGATACGCAGTATTTT. Drawing the rest from reference TRBV5-4 and TRBJ2-3, the complete variable domain is ETGVTQSPTHLIKTRGQQVTLRCSSQSGHNTVSWYQQALGQGPQFIFQYYREEENGRGNFPPRFSGLQFPNYSSELNVNALELDDSALYLCASSLTRSTDTQYFGPGTRLTVL.